This T cell receptor (beta chain) was observed in a study of shared T cell receptors in the human thymus. Germline V gene sequence: CDR1 SGHRS, CDR2 YFSETQ. The CDR3 loop spans 15 amino acids. V lost 3 bases and J lost 0; bases outside the gene matches: 5. TCRdb keeps only in-frame clones here, not all; method: immunoSEQ multiplex PCR. The sample lists hundreds of thousands of clones, 70% to 80% occurring once. This clone was observed a single time. This sample includes further DNA sequences coding for the same CDR3. This sample was also put to use in a study of human thymus T cells. That source reports: Corrective surgery for congenital heart defects was being performed on the healthy Finnish infants who served as donors. In corrective heart surgery, resections were taken, and these provided the thymus tissue. Repertoires sampled from thymus and blood appeared biased in V and J gene usage. Overlap was high between thymic repertoires from unrelated individuals, as reported in related research.

The sample was thymocytes. This rearrangement joins TRBV5-1 to TRBJ2-7, with 8 positions matching TRBD1. This sequence was found in a boy less than two years old with a congenital heart defect. The CDR3 DNA reads TGCGCCAGCAGCTGGGGGACAGGTAGCTCCTACGAGCAGTACTTC. This codes for CASSWGTGSSYEQYF. Together with reference TRBV5-1 and TRBJ2-7, the CDR3 gives the full variable domain: KAGVTQTPRYLIKTRGQQVTLSCSPISGHRSVSWYQQTPGQGLQFLFEYFSETQRNKGNFPGRFSGRQFSNSRSEMNVSTLELGDSALYLCASSWGTGSSYEQYFGPGTRLTVT.